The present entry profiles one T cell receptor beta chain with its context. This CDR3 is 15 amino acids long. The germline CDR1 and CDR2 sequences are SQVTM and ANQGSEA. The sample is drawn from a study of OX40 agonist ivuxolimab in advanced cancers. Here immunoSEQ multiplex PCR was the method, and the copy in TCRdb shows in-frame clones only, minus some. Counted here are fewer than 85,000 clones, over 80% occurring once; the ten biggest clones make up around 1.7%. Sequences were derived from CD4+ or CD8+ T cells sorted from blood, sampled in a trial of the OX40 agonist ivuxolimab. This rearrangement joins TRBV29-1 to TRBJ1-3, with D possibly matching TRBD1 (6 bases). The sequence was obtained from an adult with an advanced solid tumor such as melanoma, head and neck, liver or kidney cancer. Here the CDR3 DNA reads TGCAGTGGAGTCAGGGGCTCGACCTCTGGAAACACCATATATTTT. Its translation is CSGVRGSTSGNTIYF.